This T cell receptor (beta chain) was identified in a study of HIV-infected patients and healthy controls (dated by TCRdb to between 2013 and 2015). Some background on the complete study: After three months of therapy, CD4 counts in most of the 16 patients increased to a modest but significant degree while remaining below normal ranges. CD8 counts did not change consistently during early therapy, while the CD4:CD8 ratio increased slightly. An undetectable viral load was attained by 11 of 16 patients by the second bleed and by all patients after a further year of therapy. Relative to controls, total CDR3 counts per chain did not differ significantly, and patients lacked overall T-cell lymphocytopenia. The question the study tested was whether immune perturbation and reconstitution could be captured by deep TCR repertoire sequencing of small blood samples from HIV patients.

This clonotype was seen at least ten times. There is no known antigen for this receptor. Within one base of it there is no much larger clone, and no base qualities were kept. Whole blood was used without cell fractionation, so all unsorted peripheral T cells were reflected in the repertoire. For RNA extraction, a 2.5 ml sample of peripheral blood was drawn into Tempus tubes. HIV-infected adults who had not yet received antiretroviral therapy and were about to begin treatment were enrolled, with the first sixteen eligible patients processed. Patients with febrile or AIDS-related illness, tumors, hepatitis B or C coinfection, immunomodulatory therapy, recent vaccination or treatment interruptions were excluded from enrollment. Residual genomic DNA was removed with the TURBO-DNase kit and globin mRNA was depleted with GLOBINclear. The study collected pretreatment blood from HIV-infected patients just before antiretroviral therapy was started.

450 to 500 ng RNA was reverse transcribed with SuperScript III using primers against the alpha and beta constant regions. Alpha and beta chain libraries were generated separately via chain-specific third strand synthesis with multiplexing indices. The protocol used a single primer pair to amplify all rearrangements within a chain, which avoided primer bias, and attached molecular barcodes to each cDNA molecule. The SP2 sequencing primer site and a random hexamer were carried on a 5' RACE adapter, to which purified cDNA was joined by T4 RNA Ligase 1. The authors primed second strand synthesis from the SP2 site with Phusion polymerase and used slow temperature ramps to favor optimal annealing. The 12-nucleotide barcode on each molecule comprised two random hexamer sequences, both introduced before amplification and concatenated. A brief initial PCR introduced P5 and P7 adapter elements together with a second index, and a roughly 23-cycle amplification PCR using P5s and P7 primers was subsequently performed. The libraries went through around 26 PCR cycles in total, were quantified on a Qubit, were sized on a Bioanalyzer, and were diluted to around 4.4 nM. Sequencing of the normalized libraries was performed on an Illumina MiSeq with 2 x 250 paired-end kits. Into approximately 9.7 ul Tris-Cl, the reverse transcription reactions were eluted following cleanup on MinElute columns. Adapter ligations were incubated for 20 to 25 hours at 16 degrees C and subsequently purified with AMPure XP beads at a 1:1 ratio. The authors processed their data as follows. A modified Decombinator that output V, J, insert and barcode information was used to process the demultiplexed FASTQ files. Sequences that shared a barcode but differed from the dominant sequence were treated as errors and discarded, and barcodes were clustered at Levenshtein distance 3 and counted to estimate the original cDNA molecules. Downstream analyses used R packages ineq, vegan, igraph and RCytoscape, with IMGT nomenclature and CDR3 definitions. To avoid skew from clonal expansion, each TCR was counted once, and V gene usage was computed over distinct sequences. Unique CDR3 amino acid sequences within a donor were connected in similarity networks whenever two sequences differed by a single Levenshtein edit. Published HIV-specific CDR3s (around 92 alpha, 700 or so beta) and CMV-specific CDR3s (under 14 alpha, around 250 beta) were assembled and queried against the repertoires. Random subsampling to size-matched repertoires demonstrated that the decreased diversity in patients did not result from their lower sequence numbers. TCRdb took the public reads, trimmed them with fastp at Q25, ran MiXCR for clone calling and kept in-frame beta chains. Entries that share a CDR3 protein sequence are merged under the most common genes and DNA. The V and J calls come from TCRdb's annotation, not from the publication. Present in this sample are 5,500 to 7,500 distinct CDR3 sequences, around 25% of which were seen just once. Around a quarter of the sample is in the top ten clones.

The CDR3 runs 13 amino acids, cysteine and phenylalanine included. The read is trimmed to its CDR3 DNA, 39 bases read in frame from base 1. The germline V gene provides CDR1 SGHDN and CDR2 FVKESK. V is shortened by 0 bases, J by 8 bases, and the region joining them spans 9 bases. General conclusions and limits of the study: The study cohorts differed slightly in age and sex profile, but those differences did not account for the observed differences in diversity. HIV-infected repertoires showed significantly elevated mean Gini indices relative to controls, which possibly reflects oligoclonality. Most CMV-associated CDR3s became more frequent during therapy, although their change was not significant, whereas HIV-associated CDR3s showed a significant decrease in frequency. A major limit on how widely the findings apply, in the view of the authors, was that only sixteen HIV-infected individuals were processed. The use of whole blood limited sequencing depth and precluded separation of the dynamics of distinct T-cell subpopulations. Alpha-beta chain pairing was not determined in the samples. MAIT cell alpha-chain CDR3s were present at high frequency in healthy controls but severely depleted in HIV+ repertoires. Roughly threefold more distinct CDR3s and higher Shannon diversity were observed in healthy control repertoires than in untreated HIV+ repertoires. In size-matched repertoire data, the apparent post-therapy recovery of the Gini index in HIV-infected patients was not replicated. The study did not determine donor HLA types. More CDR3s were shared between individuals among healthy controls than among HIV+ patients, as measured by Jaccard index and by the count of highly shared sequences. Differing numbers of distinct sequences in patients and controls hindered comparison, and size-matching assigned excessive weight to rare events in the HIV-infected data. Eight alpha and eight beta V genes showed significantly different mean usage between HIV-infected patients and controls.

Recombination joined TRBV14 with TRBJ2-3; the D region possibly corresponds to TRBD2 (6 bases align). The TCR originated in an adult with HIV infection. The sequenced sample was blood, obtained before antiretroviral therapy. Read as DNA, the sequence is TGTGCCAGCAGCCAAGATTACGGGGGTACGCAGTATTTT. This is translated as CASSQDYGGTQYF.